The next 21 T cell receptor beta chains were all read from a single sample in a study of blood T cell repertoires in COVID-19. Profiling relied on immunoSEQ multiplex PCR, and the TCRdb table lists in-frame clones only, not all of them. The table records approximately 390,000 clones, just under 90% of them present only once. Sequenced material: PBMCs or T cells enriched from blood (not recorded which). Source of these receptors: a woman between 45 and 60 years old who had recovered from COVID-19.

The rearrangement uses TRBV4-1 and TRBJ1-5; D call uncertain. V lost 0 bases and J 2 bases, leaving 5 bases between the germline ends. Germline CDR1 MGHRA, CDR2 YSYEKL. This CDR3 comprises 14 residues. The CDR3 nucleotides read TGCGCCAGCAGCCAAGAGTCCGGCAATCAGCCCCAGCATTTT. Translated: CASSQESGNQPQHF.

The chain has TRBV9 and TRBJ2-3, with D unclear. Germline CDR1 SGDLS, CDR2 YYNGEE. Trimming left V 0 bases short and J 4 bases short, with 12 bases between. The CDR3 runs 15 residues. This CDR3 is CASSVDPDWADTQYF. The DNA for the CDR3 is TGTGCCAGCAGCGTAGACCCCGACTGGGCAGATACGCAGTATTTT.

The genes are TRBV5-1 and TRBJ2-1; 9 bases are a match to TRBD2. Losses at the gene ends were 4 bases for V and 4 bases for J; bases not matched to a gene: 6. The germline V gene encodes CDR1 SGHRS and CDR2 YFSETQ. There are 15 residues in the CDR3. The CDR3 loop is CASSRTTSGYNEQFF. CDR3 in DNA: TGCGCCAGCAGCCGGACGACTAGCGGATACAATGAGCAGTTCTTC.

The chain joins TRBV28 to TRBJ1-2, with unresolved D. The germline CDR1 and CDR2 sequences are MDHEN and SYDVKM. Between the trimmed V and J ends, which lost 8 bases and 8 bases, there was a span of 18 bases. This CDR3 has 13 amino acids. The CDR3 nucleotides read TGTGCCAGCGGAGGAGGTCGGGGTATCGGCTACACCTTC. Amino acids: CASGGGRGIGYTF.

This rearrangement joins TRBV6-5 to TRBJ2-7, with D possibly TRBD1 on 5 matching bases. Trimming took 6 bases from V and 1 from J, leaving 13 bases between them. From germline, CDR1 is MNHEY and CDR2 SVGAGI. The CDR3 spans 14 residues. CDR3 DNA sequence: TGTGCCAGCAGATCAGGGAAGGGTTCCTACGAGCAGTACTTC. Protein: CASRSGKGSYEQYF.

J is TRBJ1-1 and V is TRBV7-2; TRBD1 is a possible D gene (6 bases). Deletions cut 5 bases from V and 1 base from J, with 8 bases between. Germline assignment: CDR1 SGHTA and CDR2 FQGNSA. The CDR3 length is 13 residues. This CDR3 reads CASSTQGNTEAFF. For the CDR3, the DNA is TGTGCCAGCAGCACACAGGGGAACACTGAAGCTTTCTTT.

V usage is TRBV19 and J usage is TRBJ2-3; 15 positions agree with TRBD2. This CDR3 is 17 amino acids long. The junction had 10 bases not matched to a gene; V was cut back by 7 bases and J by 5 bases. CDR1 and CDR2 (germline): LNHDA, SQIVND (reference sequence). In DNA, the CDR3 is TGTGCCAGTACCCAACGGACTAGCGGGGGGGCGTTAGATACGCAGTATTTT. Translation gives CASTQRTSGGALDTQYF.

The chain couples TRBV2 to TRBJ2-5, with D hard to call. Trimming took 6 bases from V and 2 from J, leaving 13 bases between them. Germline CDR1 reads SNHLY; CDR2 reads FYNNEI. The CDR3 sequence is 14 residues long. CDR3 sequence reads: CASRPDRQQETQYF. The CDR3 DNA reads TGTGCCAGCAGGCCCGACCGACAACAAGAGACCCAGTACTTC.

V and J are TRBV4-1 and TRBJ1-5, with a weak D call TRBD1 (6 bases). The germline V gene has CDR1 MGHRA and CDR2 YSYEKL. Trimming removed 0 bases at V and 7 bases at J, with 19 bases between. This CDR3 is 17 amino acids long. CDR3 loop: CASSQEGFGGLGQPQHF. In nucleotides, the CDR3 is TGCGCCAGCAGCCAAGAAGGTTTCGGGGGGCTAGGGCAGCCCCAGCATTTT.

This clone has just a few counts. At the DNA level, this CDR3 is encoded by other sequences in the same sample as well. The CDR3 DNA reads as TGTGCCAGCAGCCCAGGGTACGAGCAGTACTTC. It yields the protein CASSPGYEQYF. The rearrangement links TRBV7-6 to TRBJ2-7, with D possibly being TRBD1 (5 bases). In germline, CDR1 is SGHVS, CDR2 FNYEAQ. V was shortened by 5 bases and J by 4 bases, with 6 bases between the two germline ends. The CDR3 sequence is 11 residues long.

The CDR3 protein is CASKRGGDRGSPLHF. DNA for the CDR3: TGTGCCAGTAAACGGGGGGGTGACAGAGGTTCACCCCTCCACTTT. This chain joins TRBV2 and TRBJ1-6; D is possibly TRBD1 (5 bases). Per the germline V gene, CDR1 is SNHLY and CDR2 is FYNNEI. CDR3 size: 15 residues. The V end was cut by 9 bases, the J end by 9 bases, with 21 bases between.

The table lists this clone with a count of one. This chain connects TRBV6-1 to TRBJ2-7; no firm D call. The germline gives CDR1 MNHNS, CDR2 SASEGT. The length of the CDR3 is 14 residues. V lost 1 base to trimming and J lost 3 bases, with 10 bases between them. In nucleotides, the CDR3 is TGTGCCAGCAGTGAAGGGCCAACCCACTACGAGCAGTACTTC. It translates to CASSEGPTHYEQYF.

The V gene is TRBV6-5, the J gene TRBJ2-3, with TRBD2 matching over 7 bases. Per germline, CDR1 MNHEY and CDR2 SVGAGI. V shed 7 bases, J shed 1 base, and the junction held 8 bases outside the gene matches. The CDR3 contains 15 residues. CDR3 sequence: CASIPRTRRTDTQYF. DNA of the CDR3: TGTGCCAGCATTCCCCGGACTAGACGCACAGATACGCAGTATTTT.

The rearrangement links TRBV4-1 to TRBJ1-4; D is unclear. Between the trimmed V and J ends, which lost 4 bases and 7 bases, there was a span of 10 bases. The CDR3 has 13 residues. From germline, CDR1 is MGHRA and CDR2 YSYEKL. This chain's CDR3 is CASSPPLSEKLFF. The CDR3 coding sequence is TGCGCCAGCAGCCCTCCTTTGAGTGAAAAACTGTTTTTT.

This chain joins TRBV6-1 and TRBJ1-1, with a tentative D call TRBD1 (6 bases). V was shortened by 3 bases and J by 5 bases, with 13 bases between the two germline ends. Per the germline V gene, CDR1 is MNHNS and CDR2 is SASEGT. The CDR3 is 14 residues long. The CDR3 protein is CASSDRGRDTEAFF. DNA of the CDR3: TGTGCCAGCAGTGACAGGGGAAGGGATACTGAAGCTTTCTTT.

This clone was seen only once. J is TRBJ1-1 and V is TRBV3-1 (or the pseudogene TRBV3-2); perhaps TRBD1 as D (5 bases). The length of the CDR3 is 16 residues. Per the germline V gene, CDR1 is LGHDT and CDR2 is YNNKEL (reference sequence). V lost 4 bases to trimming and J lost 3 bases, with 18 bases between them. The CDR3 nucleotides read TGTGCCAGCAGCCCACGCACGAGTCAAGGGGACACTGAAGCTTTCTTT. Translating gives CASSPRTSQGDTEAFF.

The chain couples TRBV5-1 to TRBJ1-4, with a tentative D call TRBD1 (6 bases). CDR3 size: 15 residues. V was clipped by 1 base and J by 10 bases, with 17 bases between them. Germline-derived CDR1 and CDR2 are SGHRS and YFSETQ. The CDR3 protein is CASSLTPRAGAKLFF. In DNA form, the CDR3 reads TGCGCCAGCAGCTTGACTCCCCGGGCAGGGGCAAAACTGTTTTTT. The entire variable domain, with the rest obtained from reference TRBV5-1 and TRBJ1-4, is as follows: KAGVTQTPRYLIKTRGQQVTLSCSPISGHRSVSWYQQTPGQGLQFLFEYFSETQRNKGNFPGRFSGRQFSNSRSEMNVSTLELGDSALYLCASSLTPRAGAKLFFGSGTQLSVL.

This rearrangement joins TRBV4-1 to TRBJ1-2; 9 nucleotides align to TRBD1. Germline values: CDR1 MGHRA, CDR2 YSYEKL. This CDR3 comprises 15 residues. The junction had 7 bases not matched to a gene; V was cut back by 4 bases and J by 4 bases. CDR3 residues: CASSPRTGDGYGYTF. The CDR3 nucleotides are TGCGCCAGCAGCCCACGGACAGGGGACGGCTATGGCTACACCTTC.

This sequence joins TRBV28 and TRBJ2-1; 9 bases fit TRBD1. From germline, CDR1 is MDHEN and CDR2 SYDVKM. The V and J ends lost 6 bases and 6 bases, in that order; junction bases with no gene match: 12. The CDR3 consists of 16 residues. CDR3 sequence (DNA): TGTGCCAGCAGCGCCACAGGGGGCGCGCCACGCAATGAGCAGTTCTTC. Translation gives CASSATGGAPRNEQFF. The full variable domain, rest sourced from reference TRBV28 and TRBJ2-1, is DVKVTQSSRYLVKRTGEKVFLECVQDMDHENMFWYRQDPGLGLRLIYFSYDVKMKEKGDIPEGYSVSREKKERFSLILESASTNQTSMYLCASSATGGAPRNEQFFGPGTRLTVL.

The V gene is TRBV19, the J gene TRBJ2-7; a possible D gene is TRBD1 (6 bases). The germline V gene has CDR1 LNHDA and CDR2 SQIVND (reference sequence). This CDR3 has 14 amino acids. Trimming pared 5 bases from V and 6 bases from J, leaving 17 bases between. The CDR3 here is CASSSPPGAGEQYF. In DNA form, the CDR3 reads TGTGCCAGTAGTTCTCCCCCAGGGGCGGGCGAGCAGTACTTC.

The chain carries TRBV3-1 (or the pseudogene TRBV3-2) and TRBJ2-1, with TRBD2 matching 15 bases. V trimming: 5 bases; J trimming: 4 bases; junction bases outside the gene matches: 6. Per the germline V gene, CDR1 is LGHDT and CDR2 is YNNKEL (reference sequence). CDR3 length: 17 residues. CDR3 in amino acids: CASSSRTSGGVYNEQFF. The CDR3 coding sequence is TGTGCCAGCAGCTCCCGGACTAGCGGGGGGGTATACAATGAGCAGTTCTTC.